This passage covers 16 T cell receptor beta chains from one sample sequenced in a study of CD8 T cells in ankylosing spondylitis. MiXCR, applied by TCRdb to the 5' RACE reads, yields one record per CDR3 protein. There are 40,000 or so distinct CDR3 sequences in the sample; less than 3.5% occur only once, and roughly 4.4% lies in the top ten. Sequenced input: blood, either unsorted or a sorted T cell fraction (not recorded which). The receptor source for this set is a male donor with ankylosing spondylitis or in good health (not recorded which).

This clonotype was recorded many times. The rearrangement joins TRBV9 to TRBJ1-1, with D perhaps matching TRBD1 (6 bases). Germline V lookup: CDR1 SGDLS, CDR2 YYNGEE. The CDR3 consists of 15 residues. With 4 bases removed from V and 5 bases from J, the gap between germline ends came to 18 bases. This CDR3 reads CASSPLQGRGTEAFF. In DNA form, the CDR3 reads TGTGCCAGCAGCCCACTCCAGGGGAGAGGAACTGAAGCTTTCTTT. The variable domain in full, completed from reference TRBV9 and TRBJ1-1, reads DSGVTQTPKHLITATGQRVTLRCSPRSGDLSVYWYQQSLDQGLQFLIQYYNGEERAKGNILERFSAQQFPDLHSELNLSSLELGDSALYFCASSPLQGRGTEAFFGQGTRLTVV.

This clonotype has at least ten counts. The CDR3 spells CASSPSGRFAYEQYF. CDR3 nucleotides: TGTGCCAGCAGCCCCTCCGGACGGTTCGCCTACGAGCAGTACTTC. The V call is TRBV9, the J call TRBJ2-7; D ambiguous. CDR3 size: 15 residues. Germline V gene lookup returns CDR1 SGDLS and CDR2 YYNGEE. Deletions cut 4 bases from V and 2 bases from J, with 16 bases between.

Concerning this clonotype: This clone may be a read error of a much larger clone one base away. This chain connects TRBV9 to TRBJ2-3; D might be TRBD1 (5 bases). Germline lookup yields CDR1 SGDLS and CDR2 YYNGEE. The CDR3 contains 15 residues. Deletions cut 2 bases from V and 8 bases from J, with 18 bases between. This CDR3 reads CASSVMRYGAATQYF. The DNA for the CDR3 is TGTGCCAGCAGCGTGATGCGGTATGGGGCAGCTACGCAGTATTTT.

This clonotype came up many times. The chain combines TRBV9 with TRBJ2-3, with D perhaps TRBD1 (5 bases). CDR3 length: 15 residues. Trimming took 0 bases from V and 2 from J, leaving 10 bases between them. Per the germline V gene, CDR1 is SGDLS and CDR2 is YYNGEE. The CDR3 region has the DNA TGTGCCAGCAGCGTAGGGGTGGGGCCCACAGATACGCAGTATTTT. The encoded protein is CASSVGVGPTDTQYF.

This clonotype came up many times. V gene TRBV9 combines with J gene TRBJ2-1, with unresolved D. The CDR3 consists of 13 residues. Germline assignment: CDR1 SGDLS and CDR2 YYNGEE. Trimming took 3 bases from V and 6 from J, leaving 10 bases between them. This CDR3 reads CASSAKYSNEQFF. The CDR3 region has the DNA TGTGCCAGCAGCGCAAAATACTCCAATGAGCAGTTCTTC.

At least ten counts were recorded for this clonotype. The chain links TRBV9 to TRBJ2-5; the match to TRBD2 covers 9 bases. CDR3 length: 14 amino acids. CDR1 SGDLS and CDR2 YYNGEE come from the germline V gene. Trimming at V came to 4 bases and at J to 5 bases, leaving 6 bases not matched to a gene. CDR3 loop: CASSQGTSWETQYF. Written as DNA, the CDR3 is TGTGCCAGCAGCCAGGGGACTAGCTGGGAGACCCAGTACTTC.

This clonotype was detected ten times or more. The rearrangement joins TRBV9 to TRBJ2-7, with 10 positions matching TRBD2. The junction had 4 bases not matched to a gene; V was cut back by 0 bases and J by 7 bases. Germline CDR1 and CDR2: SGDLS and YYNGEE. This CDR3 comprises 14 residues. In DNA, the CDR3 is TGTGCCAGCAGCGTAGCAGTACTAGCGGGAGAGCAGTACTTC. This codes for CASSVAVLAGEQYF.

This clonotype showed up many times. The V gene is TRBV9, the J gene TRBJ2-1; D is unclear. This CDR3 comprises 15 residues. With 2 bases removed from V and 6 bases from J, the gap between germline ends came to 15 bases. In germline, CDR1 is SGDLS, CDR2 YYNGEE. CDR3 region: CASSVVSWSLNEQFF. DNA for the CDR3: TGTGCCAGCAGCGTTGTGTCTTGGAGTCTCAATGAGCAGTTCTTC.

Ten or more counts support this clonotype. This chain uses TRBV9 with TRBJ2-3; D is undetermined. Germline V gives CDR1 SGDLS, CDR2 YYNGEE. The germline V and J ends were trimmed by 4 bases and 2 bases, with 11 bases remaining between them. This CDR3 has 14 amino acids. CDR3 sequence reads: CASSPTVYTDTQYF. DNA for the CDR3: TGTGCCAGCAGCCCCACTGTTTACACAGATACGCAGTATTTT.

This clonotype was found many times. The V and J genes are TRBV9 and TRBJ1-2, with a possible D match to TRBD1 (6 bases). CDR1 is SGDLS, CDR2 YYNGEE, per germline. The CDR3 runs 15 residues. V shed 3 bases and J shed 2 bases, with 14 bases lying between them. The CDR3 protein is CASSAEQGANYGYTF. The CDR3 DNA is TGTGCCAGCAGCGCAGAACAGGGCGCAAACTATGGCTACACCTTC. The full variable domain, completed using reference TRBV9 and TRBJ1-2, is DSGVTQTPKHLITATGQRVTLRCSPRSGDLSVYWYQQSLDQGLQFLIQYYNGEERAKGNILERFSAQQFPDLHSELNLSSLELGDSALYFCASSAEQGANYGYTFGSGTRLTVV.

This clonotype was detected ten times or more. The gene calls are TRBV9 and TRBJ2-3, with 9 bases identical to TRBD2. The CDR3 consists of 14 residues. From germline, CDR1 is SGDLS and CDR2 YYNGEE. V trimming: 7 bases; J trimming: 1 base; junction bases outside the gene matches: 4. CDR3 in amino acids: CASGLAGGTDTQYF. In DNA, the CDR3 is TGTGCCAGCGGTTTAGCGGGAGGCACAGATACGCAGTATTTT.

In this sample, this clonotype turned up many times. V gene TRBV9 combines with J gene TRBJ1-6; perhaps TRBD1 as D (5 bases). CDR1 SGDLS and CDR2 YYNGEE come from the germline V gene. The CDR3 is 14 amino acids. With 2 bases removed from V and 10 bases from J, the gap between germline ends came to 13 bases. CDR3 coding DNA: TGTGCCAGCAGCGTCATCCCGGGGGACTCACCCCTCCACTTT. It encodes CASSVIPGDSPLHF. The full variable domain, in which reference TRBV9 and TRBJ1-6 provide the parts outside the CDR3, is DSGVTQTPKHLITATGQRVTLRCSPRSGDLSVYWYQQSLDQGLQFLIQYYNGEERAKGNILERFSAQQFPDLHSELNLSSLELGDSALYFCASSVIPGDSPLHFGNGTRLTVT.

V and J are TRBV9 and TRBJ2-2, with TRBD2 matching 10 bases. The germline gives CDR1 SGDLS, CDR2 YYNGEE. Trimming removed 0 bases from V and 4 bases from J; junction bases left unmatched: 6. The CDR3 covers 17 residues. This CDR3 is CASSVEPSGSTTGELFF. In DNA form, the CDR3 reads TGTGCCAGCAGCGTAGAACCTAGCGGGAGCACCACCGGGGAGCTGTTTTTT.

This clonotype was counted at least ten times. The chain is built from TRBV9 and TRBJ1-1; weak D call: TRBD1 (5 bases). The germline gives CDR1 SGDLS, CDR2 YYNGEE. V shed 4 bases and J shed 1 base, with 14 bases lying between them. The CDR3 contains 15 residues. The DNA for the CDR3 is TGTGCCAGCAGCCTAGCCACAGGACGGAACACTGAAGCTTTCTTT. Its translation: CASSLATGRNTEAFF.

This clonotype was seen ten or more times. The chain couples TRBV9 to TRBJ2-1, with 11 bases lining up with TRBD1. CDR1 and CDR2 (germline): SGDLS, YYNGEE. The CDR3 is 15 amino acids. J lost 10 bases, V lost 0 bases, and 6 bases had no gene match. CDR3 region: CASSVVGQGAQEQFF. DNA of the CDR3: TGTGCCAGCAGCGTAGTAGGACAGGGGGCGCAGGAGCAGTTCTTC.

This clonotype was recorded at least ten times. The J gene is TRBJ1-6, the V gene TRBV9; possibly TRBD1 for D (6 bases). The CDR3 covers 13 residues. CDR1 and CDR2 (germline): SGDLS, YYNGEE. V lost 3 bases and J 10 bases, leaving 11 bases between the germline ends. The DNA of the CDR3 is TGTGCCAGCAGCGATGGACAGTCATCACCCCTCCACTTT. This sequence encodes CASSDGQSSPLHF.